This TCR beta chain was sequenced during a study of response to subunit inactivated influenza vaccine. Findings of the study overall: Few additional T cells are recruited per seasonal influenza vaccination, authors suggested.

The germline V and J ends were trimmed by 4 bases and 4 bases, with 13 bases remaining between them. This CDR3 has 14 residues. One entry per CDR3 protein, called by TCRdb with MiXCR from the RT-PCR reads. This sample has under 850,000 distinct CDR3 sequences; about 18% occur once, and the top ten carry roughly 11%. Of note for this clonotype: What it binds is not known.

The chain links TRBV12-3 or TRBV12-4 to TRBJ1-2; the D is unclear. This clonotype was sampled from a man over 45 who received an inactivated influenza vaccine. The sample here was PBMCs from blood, taken more than 4 days after vaccination. This chain's CDR3 is CASSSIGISYGYTF. The CDR3 DNA is TGTGCCAGCAGTTCCATCGGTATTTCCTATGGCTACACCTTC.